Presented here are 10 T cell receptor beta chains from one specimen sequenced in a study of vaccination and CD4 T cells after COVID-19. This sample's treatment: approximately nine-day PBMC culture with coronavirus spike peptide pools or control peptides (ViraFEST assay). Their cognate antigens are unknown. The Oncomine TCR Beta short-read assay was applied to DNA of cultured CD4+ T cells. TCRdb reanalysed the PCR reads using MiXCR and keeps one entry per CDR3 protein. The sample yields 20,000 to 25,000 distinct CDR3 sequences, approximately 50% seen once. The sample was CD4+ T cells from blood, cultured in vitro. The receptors were gathered from a human donor who had recovered from COVID-19.

The chain recombines TRBV6-4 with TRBJ2-2, with unresolved D. The CDR3 consists of 14 residues. Looked up from germline, CDR1 is MRHNA and CDR2 is SNTAGT. V dropped 6 bases and J dropped 0 bases, with 8 bases sitting between them. The CDR3 DNA sequence: TGTGCCAGCAGAGCCGACGCGAACACCGGGGAGCTGTTTTTT. Protein product: CASRADANTGELFF.

CDR3 region: CAWSRNKANYGYTF. For the CDR3, the DNA is TGTGCCTGGAGTCGGAATAAGGCTAACTATGGCTACACCTTC. This rearrangement joins TRBV30 to TRBJ1-2; no definite D call. The CDR3 spans 14 residues. CDR1 and CDR2 from the germline V gene are GTSNPN and SVGIG (reference sequence). Trimming removed 2 bases from V and 0 bases from J, with 10 bases in between.

The chain uses TRBV18 and TRBJ2-3; 8 positions agree with TRBD1. The V gene's germline CDR1 is KGHSH and CDR2 LQKENI. The ends lost 3 bases at V and 1 base at J; junction bases unmatched: 6. CDR3 size: 16 residues. The CDR3 here is CASSPQGTGRTDTQYF. Written as DNA, the CDR3 is TGTGCCAGCTCACCCCAAGGGACAGGACGCACAGATACGCAGTATTTT.

The chain uses TRBV19 and TRBJ1-2; weak D call: TRBD1 (6 bases). Germline CDR1 reads LNHDA; CDR2 reads SQIVND (reference sequence). This CDR3 has 15 amino acids. V dropped 0 bases and J dropped 5 bases, with 13 bases sitting between them. CDR3 protein: CASSIDPGAQYGYTF. CDR3 DNA: TGTGCCAGTAGTATAGATCCGGGGGCGCAGTATGGCTACACCTTC. The full variable domain, with the rest looked up from reference TRBV19 and TRBJ1-2, is DGGITQSPKYLFRKEGQNVTLSCEQNLNHDAMYWYRQDPGQGLRLIYYSQIVNDFQKGDIAEGYSVSREKKESFPLTVTSAQKNPTAFYLCASSIDPGAQYGYTFGSGTRLTVV.

V gene TRBV21-1 combines with J gene TRBJ2-7; the D call of TRBD2 is as the table states it, not checked on the DNA. TRBV21-1 represents a pseudogene. This CDR3 is 16 amino acids long. For the CDR3, the DNA is TGTGCCAGCAGCAAACGGGCTAGCGAACGAATCTACGAGCAGTACTTC. It translates to CASSKRASERIYEQYF.

The sample holds one count of this clonotype. The rearrangement uses TRBV10-3 and TRBJ2-1, with 7 bases identical to TRBD1. The germline gives CDR1 ENHRY, CDR2 SYGVKD. The V gene end was trimmed by 4 bases and the J gene end by 6 bases; junction bases not matched to a gene: 9. This CDR3 spans 15 amino acids. CDR3 bases: TGTGCCATCAGTGGGTTTGAGACAGGGATCAATGAGCAGTTCTTC. It yields the protein CAISGFETGINEQFF.

CDR3 in amino acids: CASRPAGTSYEQYF. In DNA form, the CDR3 reads TGTGCCAGCAGGCCCGCCGGGACCTCCTACGAGCAGTACTTC. The chain links TRBV12-3 or TRBV12-4 to TRBJ2-7; either TRBD1 or TRBD2 may supply D (5 bases each). The CDR3 covers 14 residues. V was shortened by 6 bases and J by 0 bases, with 12 bases between the two germline ends.

The rearrangement joins TRBV7-2 to TRBJ1-2; 10 bases fit TRBD1. Trimming at V came to 5 bases and at J to 6 bases, leaving 12 bases not matched to a gene. Germline V gene data show CDR1 as SGHTA and CDR2 as FQGNSA. The CDR3 contains 16 residues. The CDR3 loop is CASSATLGQGLNGYTF. The CDR3 region has the DNA TGTGCCAGCAGCGCAACCCTGGGACAGGGGTTAAATGGCTACACCTTC.

V usage is TRBV5-1 and J usage is TRBJ2-3; D not certain. V lost 0 bases to trimming and J lost 6 bases, with 14 bases between them. The CDR3 has 15 residues. Germline CDR1 is SGHRS and CDR2 is YFSETQ. DNA for the CDR3: TGCGCCAGCAGCTTGGACGGCTACTCTGGCGATACGCAGTATTTT. This encodes CASSLDGYSGDTQYF.

J is TRBJ2-7 and V is TRBV30; 7 nucleotides align to TRBD1. The CDR3 has 15 amino acids. The V segment lost 2 bases and the J segment 5 bases; nucleotides outside the gene matches: 12. CDR1 GTSNPN and CDR2 SVGIG come from the germline V gene (reference sequence). CDR3 in DNA: TGTGCCTGGAGTTTCCAAGACAGGGTTTTCCACGAGCAGTACTTC. It is translated as CAWSFQDRVFHEQYF. Filled out from reference TRBV30 and TRBJ2-7, the complete variable domain reads SQTIHQWPATLVQPVGSPLSLECTVEGTSNPNLYWYRQAAGRGLQLLFYSVGIGQISSEVPQNLSASRPQDRQFILSSKKLLLSDSGFYLCAWSFQDRVFHEQYFGPGTRLTVT.